The 4 T cell receptor beta chains below were found in one sample sequenced in a study of regulatory T cells in long-lasting Graves disease. Time point specified: newly diagnosed GD, antithyroid drugs for less than 3 months. TCR sequences were obtained from RNA taken from PBMCs. HTBI primers from iRepertoire and Arm-PCR of CDR3 regions yielded the TCR beta libraries. TCRdb re-analysed the multiplex PCR reads in MiXCR, keeping a single row per CDR3 protein. The sample contains around 400,000 distinct CDR3 sequences, approximately 16% of which appear only once. The sample was also linked to a second study, of T cells in Graves' hyperthyroidism and ophthalmopathy.

Here the sequenced sample was peripheral blood mononuclear cells (PBMCs), taken at new diagnosis, from a patient treated with antithyroid drugs. The receptors shown here come from a woman in her forties with Graves disease.

The V gene is TRBV10-3, the J gene TRBJ2-7, with 9 bases aligning to TRBD2. V lost 11 bases to trimming and J lost 6 bases; unmatched junction nucleotides: 14. This CDR3 is 14 amino acids long. Germline CDR1 and CDR2: ENHRY and SYGVKD. CDR3 bases: TGTGCCTCCCGGATCGCGGGAGGGCCGGGCGAGCAGTACTTC. It is translated as CASRIAGGPGEQYF.

The J gene is TRBJ2-5, the V gene TRBV6-5, with TRBD2 identical over 13 bases. With 2 bases clipped from V and 5 bases from J, the junction kept 5 bases outside the gene matches. The CDR3 runs 16 residues. Germline CDR1 MNHEY, CDR2 SVGAGI. CDR3 nucleotides: TGTGCCAGCAGTTACCCGGGACTAGCGGGACGGGAGACCCAGTACTTC. It specifies CASSYPGLAGRETQYF.

This clonotype has ten or more counts. The V and J genes are TRBV30 and TRBJ2-7; TRBD2 matches at 9 bases. This CDR3 is built from 15 residues. Trimming removed 4 bases from V and 7 bases from J; junction bases left unmatched: 14. Germline V lookup: CDR1 GTSNPN, CDR2 SVGIG (reference sequence). CDR3 sequence (DNA): TGTGCCTGGACCTCCCGGACTAGCGTCCCTAGGGAGCAGTACTTC. It specifies CAWTSRTSVPREQYF.

This clonotype has a count of ten or more. The chain has TRBV20-1 and TRBJ2-5; possibly TRBD1 or TRBD2 for D (5 bases each). Germline CDR1 reads DFQATT; CDR2 reads SNEGSKA (reference sequence). The ends were cut back, 5 bases at V and 0 bases at J, with 7 bases in the middle. This CDR3 has 12 residues. CDR3 region: CSAEGYQETQYF. As DNA, the CDR3 is TGCAGTGCTGAGGGGTACCAAGAGACCCAGTACTTC.